This TCR beta chain emerged from a study of T cell repertoires in cytomegalovirus infection. General study points: HLA-C-restricted CMV clonotypes gave the most frequent clonotype in two of eight donors.

This clonotype was seen repeatedly, ten times or more. The antigen is undetermined. TCRdb re-analysed the reads in MiXCR, keeping a single row per CDR3 protein. The sample records 50,000 to 65,000 distinct CDR3 sequences, around 18% being singletons. The clonotype originates from a human donor in good health (CMV status not recorded). Some clones in this sample may be carry-over from other donors' samples. The specimen was CD8+ T cells from cultured PBMCs, collected from culture after CMV antigen stimulation.

This chain's CDR3 is CASSQEAGVPANEQYF. In DNA, the CDR3 is TGCGCCAGCAGCCAAGAAGCCGGAGTCCCCGCCAACGAGCAGTACTTC. V and J are TRBV4-1 and TRBJ2-7; D call uncertain. The CDR3 covers 16 residues. Germline V gives CDR1 MGHRA, CDR2 YSYEKL. The V gene lost 0 bases and the J gene lost 5 bases, with 17 bases spanning the gap.